These 13 T cell receptor beta chains came from one sample sequenced in a study of PD-L1 blockade in urothelial cancer. Clones were sequenced by immunoSEQ multiplex PCR, and TCRdb holds only the in-frame ones, with some missing. The sample gives some 87,000 clones, about nine tenths of which show up once; 1.5% to 2% is in the top ten. Stated time point: pretreatment peripheral blood. Here the sequenced sample was PBMCs, taken around atezolizumab (anti-PD-L1) treatment. These receptor sequences come from a man aged 55 to 70 with urothelial cancer.

This clone was seen once. The rearrangement uses TRBV7-3 and TRBJ1-2; 7 bases fit TRBD1. The CDR3 length is 14 residues. Looked up from germline, CDR1 is SGHTA and CDR2 is FQGTGA. V shed 5 bases, J shed 7 bases, and the junction held 10 bases outside the gene matches. CDR3 DNA sequence: TGTGCCAGCAGCACGGGACAGAGGGTGGGTGGCTACACCTTC. Encoded protein: CASSTGQRVGGYTF.

The chain couples TRBV2 to TRBJ1-1; no clear D gene. Per germline, CDR1 SNHLY and CDR2 FYNNEI. The CDR3 runs to 12 residues. V was cut by 7 bases and J by 0 bases, with 6 bases left in between. DNA of the CDR3: TGTGCCAGCACCAGAATGAACACTGAAGCTTTCTTT. The encoded protein is CASTRMNTEAFF. The whole variable domain, filled in from reference TRBV2 and TRBJ1-1, reads EPEVTQTPSHQVTQMGQEVILRCVPISNHLYFYWYRQILGQKVEFLVSFYNNEISEKSEIFDDQFSVERPDGSNFTLKIRSTKLEDSAMYFCASTRMNTEAFFGQGTRLTVV.

This clone was detected only a few times. The chain combines TRBV28 with TRBJ2-7, with 9 nucleotides matching TRBD2. V was clipped by 10 bases and J by 0 bases; unmatched bases: 4. CDR3 length equals 13 residues. The germline V gene encodes CDR1 MDHEN and CDR2 SYDVKM. The CDR3 here is CATYSGSSYEQYF. The CDR3 coding sequence is TGTGCCACATATAGCGGGAGCTCCTACGAGCAGTACTTC.

The J gene is TRBJ1-3, the V gene TRBV28; D uncertain. V lost 5 bases to trimming and J lost 3 bases, with 14 bases between them. Looked up from germline, CDR1 is MDHEN and CDR2 is SYDVKM. This CDR3 has 15 residues. The CDR3 region is CASSSGPDLGNTIYF. DNA of the CDR3: TGTGCCAGCAGTAGCGGACCGGACCTTGGAAACACCATATATTTT.

There are a few counts of this clone. The chain recombines TRBV28 with TRBJ1-1; TRBD1 is a possible D gene (6 bases). V was shortened by 10 bases and J by 5 bases, with 20 bases between the two germline ends. The CDR3 has 14 residues. The V gene's germline CDR1 is MDHEN and CDR2 SYDVKM. This chain's CDR3 is CAIRGGADRTEAFF. Here the CDR3 DNA reads TGTGCCATCCGCGGGGGCGCGGATCGGACTGAAGCTTTCTTT.

The rearrangement links TRBV5-1 to TRBJ1-3; perhaps TRBD1 as D (5 bases). The V end lost 4 bases, the J end lost 0 bases, and 14 bases lay between the germline ends. Germline V CDR1 and CDR2: SGHRS, YFSETQ. The CDR3 loop spans 16 amino acids. The CDR3 reads CASSPGQPGSGNTIYF. In nucleotides, the CDR3 is TGCGCCAGCAGCCCAGGACAACCTGGCTCTGGAAACACCATATATTTT.

The V call is TRBV6-1, the J call TRBJ1-5; tentatively, D is TRBD1 (5 bases). With 8 bases removed from V and 3 bases from J, the gap between germline ends came to 11 bases. Germline CDR1 is MNHNS and CDR2 is SASEGT. CDR3 length: 13 amino acids. The CDR3 here is CASARQNNQPQHF. CDR3 nucleotides: TGTGCCAGCGCGAGACAGAACAATCAGCCCCAGCATTTT.

CDR3 bases: TGCAGCGTTGACTTGTCCGCGAACTATGGCTACACCTTC. Amino acids: CSVDLSANYGYTF. The chain combines TRBV29-1 with TRBJ1-2, with unresolved D. Germline CDR1 reads SQVTM; CDR2 reads ANQGSEA. The CDR3 runs to 13 residues. V dropped 3 bases and J dropped 2 bases, with 10 bases sitting between them.

The chain is built from TRBV30 and TRBJ2-4, with D perhaps TRBD2 (5 bases). The CDR3 covers 17 residues. V was trimmed by 2 bases and J by 2 bases, leaving 19 bases between them. Germline V lookup: CDR1 GTSNPN, CDR2 SVGIG (reference sequence). In nucleotides, the CDR3 is TGTGCCTGGAGTCCGCTGCGAGGCACCGGGACCAAAAACATTCAGTACTTC. Protein sequence: CAWSPLRGTGTKNIQYF.

The V gene is TRBV7-9, the J gene TRBJ1-2; D uncertain. The CDR3 is 13 amino acids. The germline gives CDR1 SEHNR, CDR2 FQNEAQ (reference sequence). V was cut by 3 bases and J by 5 bases, with 10 bases left in between. The CDR3 region is CASSLATGYGYTF. The CDR3 DNA reads TGTGCCAGCAGCTTGGCCACCGGGTATGGCTACACCTTC.

The rearrangement links TRBV5-6 to TRBJ1-1; D may be TRBD1 (6 bases). V was clipped by 4 bases and J by 2 bases, with 15 bases between them. The CDR3 contains 15 residues. CDR1 is SGHDT and CDR2 is YYEEEE in the germline V gene. CDR3 protein: CASSARDTSNTEAFF. CDR3 coding DNA: TGTGCCAGCAGCGCTCGGGACACCTCAAACACTGAAGCTTTCTTT.

This chain joins TRBV7-2 and TRBJ2-2; TRBD1 might be the D (6 bases). Trimming removed 0 bases at V and 4 bases at J, with 15 bases between. Germline-derived CDR1 and CDR2 are SGHTA and FQGNSA. This CDR3 is 17 amino acids long. In DNA form, the CDR3 reads TGTGCCAGCAGCTTAGCACAGGACAGCTTAGGCACCGGGGAGCTGTTTTTT. Protein product: CASSLAQDSLGTGELFF. Full variable domain (remainder filled in from reference TRBV7-2 and TRBJ2-2): GAGVSQSPSNKVTEKGKDVELRCDPISGHTALYWYRQSLGQGLEFLIYFQGNSAPDKSGLPSDRFSAERTGGSVSTLTIQRTQQEDSAVYLCASSLAQDSLGTGELFFGEGSRLTVL.

V gene TRBV11-1 combines with J gene TRBJ2-3; 8 bases agree with TRBD2. The CDR3 loop spans 15 amino acids. The V segment lost 7 bases and the J segment 4 bases; nucleotides outside the gene matches: 10. In germline, CDR1 is SGHAT, CDR2 FQDESV (reference sequence). The CDR3 sequence: CASIPREGGADTQYF. The DNA of the CDR3 is TGTGCCAGCATCCCCCGGGAGGGAGGTGCAGATACGCAGTATTTT. The variable domain in full, completed from reference TRBV11-1 and TRBJ2-3, reads EAEVAQSPRYKITEKSQAVAFWCDPISGHATLYWYRQILGQGPELLVQFQDESVVDDSQLPKDRFSAERLKGVDSTLKIQPAELGDSAMYLCASIPREGGADTQYFGPGTRLTVL.